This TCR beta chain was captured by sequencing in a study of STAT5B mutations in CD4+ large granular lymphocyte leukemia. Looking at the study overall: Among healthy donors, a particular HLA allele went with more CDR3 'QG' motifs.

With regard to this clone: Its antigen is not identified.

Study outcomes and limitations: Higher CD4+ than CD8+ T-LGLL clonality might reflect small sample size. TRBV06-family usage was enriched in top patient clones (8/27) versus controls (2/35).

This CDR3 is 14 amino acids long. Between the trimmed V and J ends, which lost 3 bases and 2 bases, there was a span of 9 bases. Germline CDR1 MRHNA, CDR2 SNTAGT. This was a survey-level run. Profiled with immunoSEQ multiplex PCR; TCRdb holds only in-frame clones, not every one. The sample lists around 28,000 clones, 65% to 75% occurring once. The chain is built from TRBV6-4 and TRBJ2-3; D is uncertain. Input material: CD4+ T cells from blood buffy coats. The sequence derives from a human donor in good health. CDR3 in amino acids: CASSEYGATDTQYF. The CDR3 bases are TGTGCCAGCAGTGAGTATGGTGCCACAGATACGCAGTATTTT.